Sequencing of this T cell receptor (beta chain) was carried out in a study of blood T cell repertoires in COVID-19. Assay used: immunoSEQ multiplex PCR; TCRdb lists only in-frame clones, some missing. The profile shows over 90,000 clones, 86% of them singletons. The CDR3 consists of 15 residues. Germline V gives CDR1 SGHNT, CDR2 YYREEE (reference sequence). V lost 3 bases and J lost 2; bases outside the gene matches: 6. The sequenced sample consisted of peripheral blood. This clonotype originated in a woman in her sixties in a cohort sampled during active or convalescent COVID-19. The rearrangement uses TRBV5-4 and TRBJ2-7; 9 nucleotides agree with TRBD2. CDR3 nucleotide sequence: TGTGCCAGCAGCTCGTCTAGCGGGGCCACCTACGAGCAGTACTTC. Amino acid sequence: CASSSSSGATYEQYF.